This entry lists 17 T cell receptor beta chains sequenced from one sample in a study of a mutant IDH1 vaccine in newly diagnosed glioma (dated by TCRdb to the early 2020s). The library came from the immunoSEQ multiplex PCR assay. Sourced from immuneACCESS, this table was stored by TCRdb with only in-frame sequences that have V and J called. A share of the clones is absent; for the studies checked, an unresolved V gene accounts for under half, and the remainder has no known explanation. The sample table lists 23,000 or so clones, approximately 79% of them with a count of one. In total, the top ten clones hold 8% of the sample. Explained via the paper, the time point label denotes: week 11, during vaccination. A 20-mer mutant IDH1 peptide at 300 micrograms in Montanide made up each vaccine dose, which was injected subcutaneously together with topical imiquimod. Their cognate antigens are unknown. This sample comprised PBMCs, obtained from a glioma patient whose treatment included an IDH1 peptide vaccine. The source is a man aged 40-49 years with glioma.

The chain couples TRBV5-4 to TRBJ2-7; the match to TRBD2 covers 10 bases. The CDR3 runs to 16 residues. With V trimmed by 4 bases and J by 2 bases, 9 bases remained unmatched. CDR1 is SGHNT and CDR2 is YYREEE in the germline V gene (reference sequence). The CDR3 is CASSAAPAGGAYEQYF. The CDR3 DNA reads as TGTGCCAGCAGCGCGGCTCCAGCGGGAGGGGCCTACGAGCAGTACTTC.

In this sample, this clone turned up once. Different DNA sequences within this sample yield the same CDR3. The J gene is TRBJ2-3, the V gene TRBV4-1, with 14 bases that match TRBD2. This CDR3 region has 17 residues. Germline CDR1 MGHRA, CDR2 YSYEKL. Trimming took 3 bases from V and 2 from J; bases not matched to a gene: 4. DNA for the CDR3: TGCGCCAGCAGCCAGCCGACTAGCGGGAGGGCCACAGATACGCAGTATTTT. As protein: CASSQPTSGRATDTQYF.

The CDR3 protein is CASSPGTGGSYEQYF. CDR3 DNA sequence: TGTGCCAGCAGCCCGGGAACAGGGGGCTCCTACGAGCAGTACTTC. The rearrangement uses TRBV7-9 and TRBJ2-7, with TRBD1 matching over 8 bases. The CDR3 covers 15 residues. Germline lookup yields CDR1 SEHNR and CDR2 FQNEAQ (reference sequence). V dropped 5 bases and J dropped 0; count of bases not matched to a gene: 6. The variable domain in full, completed from reference TRBV7-9 and TRBJ2-7, reads DTGVSQNPRHKITKRGQNVTFRCDPISEHNRLYWYRQTLGQGPEFLTYFQNEAQLEKSRLLSDRFSAERPKGSFSTLEIQRTEQGDSAMYLCASSPGTGGSYEQYFGPGTRLTVT.

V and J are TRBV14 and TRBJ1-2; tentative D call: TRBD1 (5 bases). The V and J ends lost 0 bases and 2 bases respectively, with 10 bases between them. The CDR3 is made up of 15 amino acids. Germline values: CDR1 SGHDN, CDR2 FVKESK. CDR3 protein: CASSQDGPGNYGYTF. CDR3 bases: TGTGCCAGCAGCCAAGACGGTCCAGGGAACTATGGCTACACCTTC.

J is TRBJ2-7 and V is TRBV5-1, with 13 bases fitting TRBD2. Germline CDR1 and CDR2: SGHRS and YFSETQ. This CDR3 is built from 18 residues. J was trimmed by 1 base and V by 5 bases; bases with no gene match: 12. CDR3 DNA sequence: TGCGCCAGCAGTTGGACTAGCGGGAGCCCCAAGCTATCCTACGAGCAGTACTTC. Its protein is CASSWTSGSPKLSYEQYF.

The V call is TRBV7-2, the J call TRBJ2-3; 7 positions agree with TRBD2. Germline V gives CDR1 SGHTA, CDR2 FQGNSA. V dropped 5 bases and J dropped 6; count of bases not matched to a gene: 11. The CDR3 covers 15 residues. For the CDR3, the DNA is TGTGCCAGCAGCACCGAAGGGCGGGAGTTGGATACGCAGTATTTT. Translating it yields CASSTEGRELDTQYF.

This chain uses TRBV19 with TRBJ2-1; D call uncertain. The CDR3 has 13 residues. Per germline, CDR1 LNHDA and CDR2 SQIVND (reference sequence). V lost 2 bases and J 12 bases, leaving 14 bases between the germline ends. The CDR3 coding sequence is TGTGCCAGTAGTATACCGGCCGAAAAGGGGCAGTTCTTC. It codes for CASSIPAEKGQFF.

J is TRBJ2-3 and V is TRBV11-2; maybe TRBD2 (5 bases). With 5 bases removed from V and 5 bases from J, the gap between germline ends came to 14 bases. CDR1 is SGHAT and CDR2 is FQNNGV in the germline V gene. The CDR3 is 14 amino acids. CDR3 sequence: CASSALRVGDTQYF. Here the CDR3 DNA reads TGTGCCAGCAGCGCCCTGAGGGTGGGAGATACGCAGTATTTT.

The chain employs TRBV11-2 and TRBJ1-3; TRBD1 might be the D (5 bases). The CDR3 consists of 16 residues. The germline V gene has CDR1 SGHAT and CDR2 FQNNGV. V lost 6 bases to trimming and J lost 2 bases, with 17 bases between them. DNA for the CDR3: TGTGCCAGCAGACCTCTCTTAGGGGAGCCTGGAAACACCATATATTTT. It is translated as CASRPLLGEPGNTIYF.

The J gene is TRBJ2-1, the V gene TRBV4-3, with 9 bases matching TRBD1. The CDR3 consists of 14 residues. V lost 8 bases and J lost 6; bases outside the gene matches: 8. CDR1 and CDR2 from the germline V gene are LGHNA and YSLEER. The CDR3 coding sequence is TGCGCCAGCCGCTGGGGGACAGGGAGCAATGAGCAGTTCTTC. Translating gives CASRWGTGSNEQFF.

CDR3: CASSGARGLGRGLYSYNEQFF. CDR3 in DNA: TGTGCCAGCAGCGGAGCCCGGGGCCTAGGCAGGGGTCTATACTCCTACAATGAGCAGTTCTTC. This chain uses TRBV13 with TRBJ2-1; D perhaps matches TRBD1 (6 bases). This CDR3 region has 21 residues. Germline assignment: CDR1 PRHDT and CDR2 FYEKMQ (reference sequence). The V gene lost 5 bases and the J gene lost 0 bases, with 29 bases spanning the gap.

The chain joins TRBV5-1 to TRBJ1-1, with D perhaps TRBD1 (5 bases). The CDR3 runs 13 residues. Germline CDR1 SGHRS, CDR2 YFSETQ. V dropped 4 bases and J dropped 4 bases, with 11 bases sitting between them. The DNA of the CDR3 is TGCGCCAGCAGCCTAAGGGGTGGCACTGAAGCTTTCTTT. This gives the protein CASSLRGGTEAFF.

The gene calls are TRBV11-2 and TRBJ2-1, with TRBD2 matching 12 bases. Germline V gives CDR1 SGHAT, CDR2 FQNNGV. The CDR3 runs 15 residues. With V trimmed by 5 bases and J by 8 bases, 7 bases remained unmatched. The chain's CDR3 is CASSPSSGRAHEQFF. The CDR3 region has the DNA TGTGCCAGCAGCCCATCTAGCGGGAGGGCCCATGAGCAGTTCTTC.

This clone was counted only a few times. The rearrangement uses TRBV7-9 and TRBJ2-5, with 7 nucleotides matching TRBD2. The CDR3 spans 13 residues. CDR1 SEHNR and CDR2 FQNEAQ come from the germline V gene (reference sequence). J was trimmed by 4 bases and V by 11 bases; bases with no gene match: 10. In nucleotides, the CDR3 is TGTGCCTGGAGGGCGGGAGAGTCAGAGACCCAGTACTTC. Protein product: CAWRAGESETQYF. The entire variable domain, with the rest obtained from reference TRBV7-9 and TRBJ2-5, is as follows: DTGVSQNPRHKITKRGQNVTFRCDPISEHNRLYWYRQTLGQGPEFLTYFQNEAQLEKSRLLSDRFSAERPKGSFSTLEIQRTEQGDSAMYLCAWRAGESETQYFGPGTRLLVL.

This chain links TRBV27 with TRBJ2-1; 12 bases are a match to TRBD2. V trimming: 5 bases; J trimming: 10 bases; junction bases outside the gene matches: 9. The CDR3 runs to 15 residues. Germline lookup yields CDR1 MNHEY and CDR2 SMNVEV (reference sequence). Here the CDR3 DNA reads TGTGCCAGCAGTCCCCGGACTAGCGGGACCTGGGAGCAGTTCTTC. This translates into CASSPRTSGTWEQFF.

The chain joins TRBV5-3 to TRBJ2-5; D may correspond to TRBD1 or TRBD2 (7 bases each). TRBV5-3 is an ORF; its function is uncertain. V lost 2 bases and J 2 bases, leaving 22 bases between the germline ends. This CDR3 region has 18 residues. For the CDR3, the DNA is TGTGCCAGAAGCTTACACGGGGGGACGACAGGGCGACAAGAGACCCAGTACTTC. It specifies CARSLHGGTTGRQETQYF.

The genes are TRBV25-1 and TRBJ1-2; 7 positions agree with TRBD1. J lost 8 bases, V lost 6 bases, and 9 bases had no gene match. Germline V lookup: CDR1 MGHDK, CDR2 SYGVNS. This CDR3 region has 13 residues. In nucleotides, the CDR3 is TGTGCCAGCAGCCTAGGGGGCGCGGAGGGCTACACCTTC. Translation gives CASSLGGAEGYTF.